One and the same sample provided the 11 T cell receptor beta chains below, sequenced in a study of blood T cells in healthy people across ages. Primed by a sample-barcoded 5' primer and a J-beta primer mix, a second PCR proceeded for 7 to 11 cycles. TCRdb re-derived calls from the 5' RACE reads in MiXCR, one entry per CDR3 protein. The data hold more than 1 million distinct CDR3 sequences, with roughly 45% observed a single time. The sample consisted of blood. All receptors derive from a woman in her sixties in good health.

Comment on this clonotype: Since a much larger clone is just one base distant, this may be a read error. The chain uses TRBV20-1 and TRBJ2-1; 13 nucleotides line up with TRBD2. This CDR3 has 13 residues. V lost 5 bases to trimming and J lost 13 bases; unmatched junction nucleotides: 8. Germline CDR1 DFQATT, CDR2 SNEGSKA (reference sequence). CDR3 DNA sequence: TGCAGTGCTGGGACTAGCGGGATAAAGACCCAGTTCTTC. It codes for CSAGTSGIKTQFF.

This clonotype has more than one count but fewer than ten. V is TRBV25-1 and J is TRBJ2-5; D possibly uses TRBD1 or TRBD2 (6 bases each). CDR1 and CDR2 from the germline V gene are MGHDK and SYGVNS. With 10 bases removed from V and 5 bases from J, the gap between germline ends came to 17 bases. This CDR3 region has 13 residues. CDR3 sequence reads: CATKEGVTETQYF. CDR3 in DNA: TGTGCCACCAAGGAGGGGGTCACGGAGACCCAGTACTTC.

The V gene is TRBV13, the J gene TRBJ2-7; D ambiguous. Trimming removed 1 base at V and 1 base at J, with 8 bases between. The CDR3 consists of 14 residues. CDR1 and CDR2 (germline): PRHDT, FYEKMQ (reference sequence). Here the CDR3 reads CASSLEWQSYEQYF. The CDR3 bases are TGTGCCAGCAGCTTAGAATGGCAGTCCTACGAGCAGTACTTC.

The V gene is TRBV29-1, the J gene TRBJ2-5; no clear D. The V end was cut by 3 bases, the J end by 5 bases, with 7 bases between. The CDR3 totals 11 residues. CDR1 is SQVTM and CDR2 is ANQGSEA in the germline V gene. CDR3 nucleotides: TGCAGCGTTGACTGGCTTGAGACCCAGTACTTC. It yields the protein CSVDWLETQYF.

This rearrangement joins TRBV7-2 to TRBJ2-3; TRBD2 might be the D (7 bases). CDR3 length: 14 amino acids. Deletions cut 8 bases from V and 5 bases from J, with 17 bases between. From germline, CDR1 is SGHTA and CDR2 FQGNSA. CDR3 residues: CASGGGGALDTQYF. The CDR3, as DNA: TGTGCCAGCGGAGGAGGGGGGGCGTTAGATACGCAGTATTTT. The full variable domain, its missing parts supplied by reference TRBV7-2 and TRBJ2-3, is GAGVSQSPSNKVTEKGKDVELRCDPISGHTALYWYRQSLGQGLEFLIYFQGNSAPDKSGLPSDRFSAERTGGSVSTLTIQRTQQEDSAVYLCASGGGGALDTQYFGPGTRLTVL.

The chain joins TRBV6-6 to TRBJ2-1, with D unclear. Trimming took off 5 bases at V and 2 bases at J, with 4 bases between the two ends. Germline V gene lookup returns CDR1 MNHNY and CDR2 SVGAGI (reference sequence). This CDR3 has 12 amino acids. The CDR3 sequence: CASSRPYNEQFF. The CDR3, as DNA: TGTGCCAGCAGTCGTCCCTACAATGAGCAGTTCTTC.

On this clonotype: At one boundary the junction diverges from the germline segment, which might be a read error. The chain carries TRBV4-1 and TRBJ2-7; D remains unclear. The CDR3 contains 13 residues. Germline-derived CDR1 and CDR2 are MGHRA and YSYEKL. CDR3 loop: CASGQARAYEQYF. The CDR3 region has the DNA TGCGCCAGCGGCCAAGCTCGAGCATACGAGCAGTACTTC.

The chain carries TRBV12-3 or TRBV12-4 and TRBJ1-5, with TRBD1 as a possible D gene (6 bases). The CDR3 runs to 14 residues. V was shortened by 6 bases and J by 3 bases, with 12 bases between the two germline ends. The DNA for the CDR3 is TGTGCCAGCAGACTACAGGGACCCAATCAGCCCCAGCATTTT. Translation gives CASRLQGPNQPQHF.

The chain joins TRBV15 to TRBJ2-5, with 9 nucleotides matching TRBD1. There are 14 residues in the CDR3. CDR1 is LNHNV, CDR2 YYDKDF, per germline (reference sequence). Trimming cost V 5 bases and J 11 bases; bases outside gene matches: 12. CDR3 in amino acids: CATSVRTGVREQYF. CDR3 nucleotides: TGTGCCACCAGCGTTCGGACAGGGGTTCGGGAGCAGTACTTC.

The V and J genes are TRBV20-1 and TRBJ2-2, with D possibly TRBD2 on 6 matching bases. CDR1 is DFQATT and CDR2 is SNEGSKA in the germline V gene (reference sequence). Trimming left V 6 bases short and J 2 bases short, with 16 bases between. The CDR3 is 15 amino acids. CDR3 protein: CSAPGLEGNTGELFF. DNA for the CDR3: TGCAGTGCGCCGGGACTGGAAGGAAACACCGGGGAGCTGTTTTTT.

To note about this clonotype: Because the CDR3 is missing its conserved closing phenylalanine or tryptophan, this is likely a read error. The J gene is TRBJ2-7, the V gene TRBV10-3; 12 bases line up with TRBD2. The CDR3 covers 16 residues. The trim removed 4 bases at V and 0 bases at J, leaving 4 bases unmatched. The germline CDR1 and CDR2 sequences are ENHRY and SYGVKD. CDR3 region: CAISGPTSGSSYEQYY. The CDR3, as DNA: TGTGCCATCAGTGGGCCGACTAGCGGGAGCTCCTACGAGCAGTACTAC.